This is a list of T cell receptor beta chains from one sample in a study of shared clonotypes between healthy human individuals. Sequencing was performed with immunoSEQ multiplex PCR; in TCRdb, only in-frame clones are kept and a portion is missing. The table records about 1.1 million clones, about 80% of them present only once. Sequenced material: memory CD4+ T cells from PBMCs. These receptors were taken from a man younger than 35 in good health. Some clones in this sample may be carry-over from other donors' samples. Both conserved end residues are part of each CDR3. Clone size, where shown, is once, few, many, or a class for clones that have expanded.

j_gene: TRBJ2-1; len: 17; abundance: NA; v_gene: TRBV7-8; CDR3aa: CASSLRRLAGGSNEQFF
j_gene: TRBJ2-2; len: 16; abundance: NA; v_gene: TRBV19; CDR3aa: CASSPQPGLYSGELFF
j_gene: TRBJ1-2; len: 14; abundance: NA; v_gene: TRBV9; CDR3aa: CASSVAQDYYGYTF
j_gene: TRBJ2-1; len: 15; abundance: NA; v_gene: TRBV5-1; CDR3aa: CASSLEGGSYNEQFF
j_gene: TRBJ1-1; len: 12; abundance: NA; v_gene: TRBV5-1; CDR3aa: CASTLDRAEAFF
j_gene: TRBJ2-1; len: 16; abundance: NA; v_gene: TRBV13; CDR3aa: CASSPPPSGGYNEQFF
j_gene: TRBJ1-2; len: 13; abundance: NA; v_gene: TRBV30; CDR3aa: CALKVVVRVSYTF
j_gene: TRBJ2-5; len: 14; abundance: few; v_gene: TRBV9; CDR3aa: CASSAGQGGETQYF
j_gene: TRBJ2-2; len: 15; abundance: NA; v_gene: TRBV5-1; CDR3aa: CASSDRAVPAGELFF
j_gene: TRBJ1-3; len: 15; abundance: NA; v_gene: TRBV28; CDR3aa: CASSIAGASGNTIYF
j_gene: TRBJ1-2; len: 12; abundance: NA; v_gene: TRBV28; CDR3aa: CASRSGVGPGLF
j_gene: TRBJ2-5; len: 12; abundance: few; v_gene: TRBV2; CDR3aa: CASGDRLETQYF
j_gene: TRBJ2-5; len: 13; abundance: NA; v_gene: TRBV5-4; CDR3aa: CASSFWSQETQYF
j_gene: TRBJ2-6; len: 17; abundance: NA; v_gene: TRBV7-9; CDR3aa: CASSGRDRGTGANVLTF
j_gene: TRBJ2-1; len: 16; abundance: NA; v_gene: TRBV6-6; CDR3aa: CASSDGLAGPNYEQFF
j_gene: TRBJ2-7; len: 14; abundance: once; v_gene: TRBV28; CDR3aa: CASSRIRAEYEQYF
j_gene: TRBJ2-3; len: 15; abundance: NA; v_gene: TRBV7-2; CDR3aa: CASSLVQISTDTQYF
j_gene: TRBJ1-1; len: 15; abundance: NA; v_gene: TRBV7-8; CDR3aa: CASSLGGGRNTEAFF
j_gene: TRBJ1-2; len: 14; abundance: NA; v_gene: TRBV10-3; CDR3aa: CAISESDRVYGYTF
j_gene: TRBJ2-4; len: 15; abundance: NA; v_gene: TRBV4-1; CDR3aa: CASSQEGSGSHIQYF
j_gene: TRBJ2-3; len: 18; abundance: NA; v_gene: TRBV5-6; CDR3aa: CASSPPFWLGQGTDTQYF
j_gene: TRBJ2-1; len: 15; abundance: NA; v_gene: TRBV5-1; CDR3aa: CASSLLAGAPNEQFF
j_gene: TRBJ2-3; len: 11; abundance: NA; v_gene: TRBV6-5; CDR3aa: CASAGGDSWYF
j_gene: TRBJ2-7; len: 17; abundance: NA; v_gene: TRBV30; CDR3aa: CAWSVLSSTSGPYEQYF
j_gene: TRBJ2-2; len: 16; abundance: few; v_gene: TRBV14; CDR3aa: CASSALAGALTGELFF
j_gene: TRBJ1-3; len: 19; abundance: NA; v_gene: TRBV5-6; CDR3aa: CASSNWLLNWIDSGNTIYF
j_gene: TRBJ1-2; len: 16; abundance: few; v_gene: TRBV11-2; CDR3aa: CASSTRSETRNYGYTF
j_gene: TRBJ1-2; len: 11; abundance: few; v_gene: TRBV4-2; CDR3aa: CASSQLGGYTF
j_gene: TRBJ1-5; len: 14; abundance: NA; v_gene: TRBV27; CDR3aa: CASLRVYSNQPQHF
j_gene: TRBJ1-3; len: 16; abundance: NA; v_gene: TRBV5-6; CDR3aa: CASSRGIPGGGNTIYF
j_gene: TRBJ2-1; len: 16; abundance: NA; v_gene: TRBV7-6; CDR3aa: CASSLTSLYSYNEQFF
j_gene: TRBJ2-7; len: 15; abundance: NA; v_gene: TRBV7-9; CDR3aa: CASSLAGGQGDEQYF
j_gene: TRBJ2-7; len: 21; abundance: NA; v_gene: TRBV5-1; CDR3aa: CASSSNARLGLAGGSSYEQYF
j_gene: TRBJ1-2; len: 14; abundance: NA; v_gene: TRBV11-2; CDR3aa: CASKKAGFNYGYTF
j_gene: TRBJ1-2; len: 13; abundance: NA; v_gene: TRBV5-1; CDR3aa: CASSGSLVYGYTF
j_gene: TRBJ2-3; len: 18; abundance: NA; v_gene: TRBV12-5; CDR3aa: CASGLVLRLAASTDTQYF
j_gene: TRBJ1-4; len: 14; abundance: NA; v_gene: TRBV19; CDR3aa: CASSYATRNEKLFF
j_gene: TRBJ1-3; len: 16; abundance: NA; v_gene: TRBV4-1; CDR3aa: CASRRGQNQPGNTIYF
j_gene: TRBJ1-5; len: 16; abundance: NA; v_gene: TRBV30; CDR3aa: CAWSQKGQGSNQPQHF
j_gene: TRBJ2-7; len: 16; abundance: NA; v_gene: TRBV27; CDR3aa: CASSPIPRGRAYEQYF
j_gene: TRBJ2-3; len: 12; abundance: NA; v_gene: TRBV18; CDR3aa: CASSPVTDTQYF
j_gene: TRBJ2-2; len: 16; abundance: NA; v_gene: TRBV23-1; CDR3aa: CASSQRDRQGGGELFF
j_gene: TRBJ1-5; len: 14; abundance: NA; v_gene: TRBV11-2; CDR3aa: CASSLGQNNQPQHF
j_gene: TRBJ1-2; len: 13; abundance: NA; v_gene: TRBV27; CDR3aa: CASSPTGNYGYTF
j_gene: TRBJ2-1; len: 16; abundance: NA; v_gene: TRBV5-1; CDR3aa: CASSLAATSGFQEQFF
j_gene: TRBJ1-1; len: 14; abundance: few; v_gene: TRBV5-4; CDR3aa: CASSLLEMNTEAFF
j_gene: TRBJ1-1; len: 14; abundance: few; v_gene: TRBV5-4; CDR3aa: CASSRSLQGTEAFF
j_gene: TRBJ1-5; len: 15; abundance: NA; v_gene: TRBV19; CDR3aa: CASSSGRISNQPQHF